The clone carrying this T cell receptor (beta chain) was observed at least ten times. The sample originates from a study of glioma-infiltrating T cells. The V and J ends lost 6 bases and 5 bases respectively, with 10 bases between them. The CDR3 has 11 amino acids. Per the germline V gene, CDR1 is SQVTM and CDR2 is ANQGSEA. TCR alpha and beta CDR3 regions were amplified from RNA using iRepertoire nested multiplex PCR. TCRdb itself ran the multiplex PCR reads through MiXCR, one entry per CDR3 protein. Of over 100,000 distinct CDR3 sequences listed, under 30% are singletons. This sequence joins TRBV29-1 and TRBJ1-1; D is unresolved. The sequence was obtained from a human donor with low-grade glioma or glioblastoma, undergoing nonglioma brain surgery, or in good health (not recorded which). The specimen sequenced was glioma tissue, nonneoplastic brain tissue, or PBMCs (not recorded which). CDR3 protein: CSVAPGTEAFF. The CDR3 DNA is TGCAGCGTGGCCCCGGGTACTGAAGCTTTCTTT.